The next 32 T cell receptor beta chains were all read from a single sample in a study of OX40 agonist ivuxolimab in advanced cancers. TCRdb's copy holds only in-frame clones and misses some; the assay was immunoSEQ multiplex PCR. In the table there are approximately 50,000 clones, 88% of which are singletons. This specimen consisted of CD4+ or CD8+ T cells sorted from blood, obtained in a trial of the OX40 agonist ivuxolimab. All receptors come from an adult with an advanced solid tumor such as melanoma, head and neck, liver or kidney cancer.

The genes are TRBV9 and TRBJ2-3, with 9 nucleotides matching TRBD1. Germline V gives CDR1 SGDLS, CDR2 YYNGEE. Unmatched junction bases numbered 2, after V lost 3 bases and J lost 0 bases. This CDR3 is built from 15 residues. The CDR3 sequence is CASSGTGASTDTQYF. The CDR3 DNA follows: TGTGCCAGCAGCGGGACAGGGGCGAGCACAGATACGCAGTATTTT.

This chain uses TRBV7-6 with TRBJ2-3, with TRBD2 matching over 10 bases. The CDR3 sequence is 15 residues long. Germline CDR1 and CDR2: SGHVS and FNYEAQ. V gave up 9 bases and J gave up 4 bases; unmatched junction bases: 10. The CDR3 loop is CASKRVAGGPDTQYF. CDR3 DNA: TGTGCCAGTAAAAGAGTAGCGGGGGGTCCAGATACGCAGTATTTT. The full variable domain, its missing parts supplied by reference TRBV7-6 and TRBJ2-3, is GAGVSQSPRYKVTKRGQDVALRCDPISGHVSLYWYRQALGQGPEFLTYFNYEAQQDKSGLPNDRFSAERPEGSISTLTIQRTEQRDSAMYRCASKRVAGGPDTQYFGPGTRLTVL.

The chain joins TRBV5-1 to TRBJ1-5, with TRBD1 matching 8 bases. CDR3 size: 14 residues. V shed 3 bases, J shed 5 bases, and the junction held 4 bases outside the gene matches. The germline CDR1 and CDR2 sequences are SGHRS and YFSETQ. The CDR3 nucleotides are TGCGCCAGCAGCTCCGGACAGGGAGATCAGCCCCAGCATTTT. As protein: CASSSGQGDQPQHF.

The chain carries TRBV29-1 and TRBJ2-7, with a possible D match to TRBD1 (6 bases). V was cut by 0 bases and J by 3 bases, with 12 bases left in between. This CDR3 is 14 amino acids long. CDR1 and CDR2 from the germline V gene are SQVTM and ANQGSEA. CDR3 bases: TGCAGCGTTGAAGATCTTACAGGGAGCTACGAGCAGTACTTC. Translated, it gives CSVEDLTGSYEQYF.

The chain combines TRBV7-3 with TRBJ1-3; maybe TRBD1 (6 bases). The V gene's germline CDR1 is SGHTA and CDR2 FQGTGA. Deletions cut 5 bases from V and 2 bases from J, with 16 bases between. The CDR3 consists of 16 residues. The CDR3 DNA follows: TGTGCCAGCAGCCCCGGCCCGGGGGCGGCTGGAAACACCATATATTTT. This encodes CASSPGPGAAGNTIYF. Together with reference TRBV7-3 and TRBJ1-3, the CDR3 gives the full variable domain: GAGVSQTPSNKVTEKGKYVELRCDPISGHTALYWYRQSLGQGPEFLIYFQGTGAADDSGLPNDRFFAVRPEGSVSTLKIQRTERGDSAVYLCASSPGPGAAGNTIYFGEGSWLTVV.

This chain links TRBV7-2 with TRBJ1-3; 7 bases are shared with TRBD1. The CDR3 is 16 amino acids. Germline assignment: CDR1 SGHTA and CDR2 FQGNSA. The ends lost 4 bases at V and 7 bases at J; junction bases unmatched: 13. For the CDR3, the DNA is TGTGCCAGCAGCTCGTTTGGGACAGCCGAAGGGAACACCATATATTTT. Translated: CASSSFGTAEGNTIYF.

The genes are TRBV4-1 and TRBJ2-7; 8 bases align to TRBD1. The CDR3 runs 15 residues. The germline V gene encodes CDR1 MGHRA and CDR2 YSYEKL. The trim removed 1 base at V and 3 bases at J, leaving 5 bases unmatched. In DNA, the CDR3 is TGCGCCAGCAGCCAAGGAGGACAGGGTGGCTACGAGCAGTACTTC. This sequence encodes CASSQGGQGGYEQYF.

The gene calls are TRBV5-8 and TRBJ1-1, with 8 bases aligning to TRBD1. Germline CDR1 and CDR2: SGHTS and YDEGEE. This CDR3 comprises 14 residues. The trim removed 2 bases at V and 1 base at J, leaving 1 base unmatched. CDR3 loop: CASSFGTGNTEAFF. The CDR3 nucleotides read TGTGCCAGCAGCTTCGGGACAGGGAACACTGAAGCTTTCTTT. Filled out from reference TRBV5-8 and TRBJ1-1, the complete variable domain reads EAGVTQSPTHLIKTRGQQATLRCSPISGHTSVYWYQQALGLGLQFLLWYDEGEERNRGNFPPRFSGRQFPNYSSELNVNALELEDSALYLCASSFGTGNTEAFFGQGTRLTVV.

The rearrangement links TRBV12-5 to TRBJ1-6; 7 bases fit TRBD1. Germline V gene data show CDR1 as LGHNT and CDR2 as FRNRAP. This CDR3 has 14 residues. V shed 3 bases, J shed 4 bases, and the junction held 0 bases outside the gene matches. In nucleotides, the CDR3 is TGTGCTAGTGGTTTACAGGGGTATAATTCACCCCTCCACTTT. Protein sequence: CASGLQGYNSPLHF.

This rearrangement joins TRBV19 to TRBJ1-2, with a possible D match to TRBD1 (6 bases). Per the germline V gene, CDR1 is LNHDA and CDR2 is SQIVND (reference sequence). This CDR3 region has 15 residues. The V end was cut by 8 bases, the J end by 8 bases, with 24 bases between. The CDR3 nucleotides read TGTGCCAGTGGAGGCGACAGGAACACCTATGGCGGCTACACCTTC. Amino acid sequence: CASGGDRNTYGGYTF.

The V call is TRBV7-6, the J call TRBJ1-2; 8 bases align to TRBD1. The J segment lost 5 bases and the V segment lost 5 bases, leaving 10 bases of the junction unmatched. CDR3 length: 15 residues. The germline CDR1 and CDR2 sequences are SGHVS and FNYEAQ. CDR3 coding DNA: TGTGCCAGCAGCCCACAGGGGGAAGAGATTTATGGCTACACCTTC. Translated, it gives CASSPQGEEIYGYTF.

The gene calls are TRBV9 and TRBJ1-1, with D possibly being TRBD1 (5 bases). Trimming took off 4 bases at V and 4 bases at J, with 14 bases between the two ends. Germline CDR1 SGDLS, CDR2 YYNGEE. This CDR3 contains 14 residues. Written as DNA, the CDR3 is TGTGCCAGCAGCCCCGGGGCAGGGCTCACTGAAGCTTTCTTT. This encodes CASSPGAGLTEAFF.

The V gene is TRBV6-1, the J gene TRBJ1-1; D remains unclear. The germline V and J ends were trimmed by 5 bases and 5 bases, with 6 bases remaining between them. The CDR3 is made up of 11 amino acids. Germline CDR1 and CDR2: MNHNS and SASEGT. CDR3 coding DNA: TGTGCCAGCAGTCACAATACTGAAGCTTTCTTT. Translated: CASSHNTEAFF.

The gene calls are TRBV6-5 and TRBJ2-1; 9 bases agree with TRBD2. Unmatched junction bases numbered 7, after V lost 6 bases and J lost 7 bases. This CDR3 comprises 14 residues. Germline-derived CDR1 and CDR2 are MNHEY and SVGAGI. The CDR3 bases are TGTGCCAGCAGGATGGTAGCGGGGGAGAATGAGCAGTTCTTC. Its protein product is CASRMVAGENEQFF.

The chain links TRBV6-1 to TRBJ2-3, with D perhaps being TRBD1 or TRBD2 (6 bases each). Trimming pared 7 bases from V and 6 bases from J, leaving 17 bases between. This CDR3 spans 14 amino acids. Germline V CDR1 and CDR2: MNHNS, SASEGT. CDR3: CASTQRGAWDTQYF. CDR3 DNA sequence: TGTGCCAGCACCCAGAGGGGGGCGTGGGATACGCAGTATTTT.

The V gene is TRBV11-2, the J gene TRBJ1-1; tentative D call: TRBD1 (5 bases). The V gene lost 5 bases and the J gene lost 6 bases, with 13 bases spanning the gap. The CDR3 totals 13 residues. CDR1 SGHAT and CDR2 FQNNGV come from the germline V gene. The CDR3 coding sequence is TGTGCCAGCAGCCTGCTTCCAGGGTCTGAAGCTTTCTTT. Amino acids: CASSLLPGSEAFF.

The J gene is TRBJ2-3, the V gene TRBV29-1; D is possibly TRBD1 (5 bases). This CDR3 spans 15 amino acids. V lost 0 bases, J lost 2 bases, and 12 bases lay in between. Germline CDR1 SQVTM, CDR2 ANQGSEA. CDR3 in amino acids: CSVEEGRTLTDTQYF. The CDR3 DNA reads TGCAGCGTTGAAGAGGGGCGGACCCTCACAGATACGCAGTATTTT.

The rearrangement joins TRBV6-1 to TRBJ2-7, with D tentatively TRBD1 (6 bases). Trimming took off 4 bases at V and 4 bases at J, with 8 bases between the two ends. CDR3 length: 12 residues. Germline V gene sequence: CDR1 MNHNS, CDR2 SASEGT. This chain's CDR3 is CASSVGAYEQYF. The DNA for the CDR3 is TGTGCCAGCAGTGTGGGGGCTTACGAGCAGTACTTC.

In this sample, this clone is medium-sized (0.01 to 0.1%). The chain has TRBV10-3 and TRBJ1-6, with no clear D. Germline V gives CDR1 ENHRY, CDR2 SYGVKD. CDR3 length equals 16 residues. Trimming took off 0 bases at V and 5 bases at J, with 11 bases between the two ends. The CDR3 DNA reads TGTGCCATCAGTGAGTCAGCAACAGCTAATAATTCACCCCTCCACTTT. This gives the protein CAISESATANNSPLHF.

The V and J genes are TRBV6-1 and TRBJ1-2; maybe TRBD1 (6 bases). CDR1 and CDR2 (germline): MNHNS, SASEGT. The CDR3 consists of 10 residues. V was shortened by 11 bases and J by 5 bases, with 9 bases between the two germline ends. CDR3 loop: CADRRYGYTF. In DNA, the CDR3 is TGTGCCGACAGGAGATATGGCTACACCTTC.

This clone was found a few times. The V call is TRBV25-1, the J call TRBJ1-6; D ambiguous. The V end lost 3 bases, the J end lost 7 bases, and 7 bases lay between the germline ends. The CDR3 extends over 13 amino acids. CDR1 MGHDK and CDR2 SYGVNS come from the germline V gene. The CDR3 loop reads CASSDDLNSPLHF. The CDR3 region has the DNA TGTGCCAGCAGTGATGACCTGAATTCACCCCTCCACTTT. Filled out from reference TRBV25-1 and TRBJ1-6, the complete variable domain reads EADIYQTPRYLVIGTGKKITLECSQTMGHDKMYWYQQDPGMELHLIHYSYGVNSTEKGDLSSESTVSRIRTEHFPLTLESARPSHTSQYLCASSDDLNSPLHFGNGTRLTVT.

V is TRBV7-8 and J is TRBJ1-2, with a weak D call TRBD1 (6 bases). V was trimmed by 5 bases and J by 3 bases, leaving 13 bases between them. CDR3 length: 14 amino acids. CDR1 and CDR2 (germline): SGHVS, FQNEAQ. CDR3 sequence reads: CASSPGGGHYGYTF. DNA for the CDR3: TGTGCCAGCAGCCCCGGGGGGGGGCACTATGGCTACACCTTC.

This sequence joins TRBV13 and TRBJ2-5; TRBD1 is a possible D gene (7 bases). The closer fit of TRBJ2-7 to the DNA end suggests the J call may be wrong. The CDR3 loop spans 14 amino acids. CDR1 and CDR2 (germline): PRHDT, FYEKMQ (reference sequence). Written as DNA, the CDR3 is TGTGCCAGCAGTGGCGACAGGGAGGCCTACGAGCAGTACTTC. Translation gives CASSGDREAYEQYF.

V and J are TRBV9 and TRBJ2-1; a weak D match, TRBD2 (6 bases). The CDR3 length is 15 residues. The V gene's germline CDR1 is SGDLS and CDR2 YYNGEE. Trimming took 0 bases from V and 4 from J, leaving 11 bases between them. CDR3 sequence: CASSVEGGVYNEQFF. The CDR3 region has the DNA TGTGCCAGCAGCGTAGAGGGCGGGGTTTACAATGAGCAGTTCTTC.

The chain couples TRBV4-1 to TRBJ1-1; the D is unclear. CDR1 is MGHRA, CDR2 YSYEKL, per germline. This CDR3 is 15 amino acids long. The V end lost 4 bases, the J end lost 4 bases, and 16 bases lay between the germline ends. CDR3 loop: CASSLRVESGTEAFF. The CDR3 DNA reads TGCGCCAGCAGCCTGAGAGTTGAGTCGGGCACTGAAGCTTTCTTT.

This chain joins TRBV6-6 and TRBJ1-1; D gene unclear. This CDR3 has 12 residues. Per germline, CDR1 MNHNY and CDR2 SVGAGI (reference sequence). CDR3 amino acids: CATKGGLTEAFF. CDR3 coding DNA: TGTGCTACCAAAGGAGGGCTAACTGAAGCTTTCTTT.

The chain is built from TRBV6-5 and TRBJ2-5; D is perhaps TRBD1 or TRBD2 (5 bases each). Looked up from germline, CDR1 is MNHEY and CDR2 is SVGAGI. This CDR3 contains 15 residues. V was pared by 5 bases and J by 9 bases, with 22 bases between. The DNA for the CDR3 is TGTGCCAGCAGTCTAGAACGGGGCCTAAGAGTGTCCCAGTACTTC. It yields the protein CASSLERGLRVSQYF.

The V call is TRBV9, the J call TRBJ1-1; D gene uncertain. V lost 6 bases and J 4 bases, leaving 16 bases between the germline ends. The CDR3 is 14 residues long. CDR1 and CDR2 from the germline V gene are SGDLS and YYNGEE. CDR3 amino acids: CASTRGRDSTEAFF. The CDR3, as DNA: TGTGCCAGCACACGAGGGAGAGATTCCACTGAAGCTTTCTTT.

This clone was counted once. V gene TRBV9 combines with J gene TRBJ2-7; 7 nucleotides line up with TRBD1. The CDR3 runs 15 residues. Looked up from germline, CDR1 is SGDLS and CDR2 is YYNGEE. Trimming at V came to 0 bases and at J to 3 bases, leaving 6 bases not matched to a gene. The CDR3 region has the DNA TGTGCCAGCAGCGTAGGGGAACAGGGGCTCTACGAGCAGTACTTC. Protein sequence: CASSVGEQGLYEQYF.

The chain couples TRBV10-2 to TRBJ1-2; D unresolved. Deletions cut 4 bases from V and 2 bases from J, with 8 bases between. This CDR3 comprises 13 residues. Germline V lookup: CDR1 WSHSY, CDR2 SAAADI. The CDR3 DNA sequence: TGCGCCAGCAGTGGGGTAGGGAACTATGGCTACACCTTC. Its translation: CASSGVGNYGYTF.

The chain couples TRBV6-5 to TRBJ1-4; the D gene is possibly TRBD1 (6 bases). Looked up from germline, CDR1 is MNHEY and CDR2 is SVGAGI. Trimming took off 5 bases at V and 0 bases at J, with 10 bases between the two ends. This CDR3 is 15 amino acids long. The CDR3 DNA follows: TGTGCCAGCAGTCTAGGGGGAACAACTAATGAAAAACTGTTTTTT. Protein: CASSLGGTTNEKLFF.

Regarding this clone: Because the CDR3's place on the DNA is in doubt, the DNA is left out and the CDR3 is given as listed by TCRdb. The CDR3 is CASSNYPCQPQHF. The chain recombines TRBV21-1 with TRBJ1-5. TRBV21-1 represents a pseudogene. The CDR3 has 13 residues if both end residues are counted.